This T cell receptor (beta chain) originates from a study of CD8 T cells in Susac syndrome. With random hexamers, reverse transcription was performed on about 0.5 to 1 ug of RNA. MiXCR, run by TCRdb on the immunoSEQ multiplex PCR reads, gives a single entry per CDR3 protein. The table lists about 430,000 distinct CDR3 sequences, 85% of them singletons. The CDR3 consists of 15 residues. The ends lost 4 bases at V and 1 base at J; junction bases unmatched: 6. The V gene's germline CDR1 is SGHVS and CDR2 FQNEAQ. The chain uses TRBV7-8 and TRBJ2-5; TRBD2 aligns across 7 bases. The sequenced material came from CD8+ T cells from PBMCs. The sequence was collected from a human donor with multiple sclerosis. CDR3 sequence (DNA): TGTGCCAGCAGCTCCCTAGCGGTGATCCAAGAGACCCAGTACTTC. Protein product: CASSSLAVIQETQYF. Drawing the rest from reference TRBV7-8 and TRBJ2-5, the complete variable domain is GAGVSQSPRYKVAKRGQDVALRCDPISGHVSLFWYQQALGQGPEFLTYFQNEAQLDKSGLPSDRFFAERPEGSVSTLKIQRTQQEDSAVYLCASSSLAVIQETQYFGPGTRLLVL.